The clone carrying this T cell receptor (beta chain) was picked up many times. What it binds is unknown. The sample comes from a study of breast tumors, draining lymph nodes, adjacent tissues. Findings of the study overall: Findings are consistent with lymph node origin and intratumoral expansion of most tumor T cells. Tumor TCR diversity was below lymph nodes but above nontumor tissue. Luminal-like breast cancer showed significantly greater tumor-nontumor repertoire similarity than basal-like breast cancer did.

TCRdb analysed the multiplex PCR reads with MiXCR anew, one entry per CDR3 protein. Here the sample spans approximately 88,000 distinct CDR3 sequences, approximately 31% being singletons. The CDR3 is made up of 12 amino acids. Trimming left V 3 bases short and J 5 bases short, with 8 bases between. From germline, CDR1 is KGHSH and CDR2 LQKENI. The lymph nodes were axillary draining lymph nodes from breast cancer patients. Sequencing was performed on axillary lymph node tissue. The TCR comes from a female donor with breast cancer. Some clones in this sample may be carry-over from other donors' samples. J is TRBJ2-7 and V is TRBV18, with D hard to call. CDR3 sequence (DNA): TGTGCCAGCTCACCCAATCTGGACGAGCAGTACTTC. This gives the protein CASSPNLDEQYF.